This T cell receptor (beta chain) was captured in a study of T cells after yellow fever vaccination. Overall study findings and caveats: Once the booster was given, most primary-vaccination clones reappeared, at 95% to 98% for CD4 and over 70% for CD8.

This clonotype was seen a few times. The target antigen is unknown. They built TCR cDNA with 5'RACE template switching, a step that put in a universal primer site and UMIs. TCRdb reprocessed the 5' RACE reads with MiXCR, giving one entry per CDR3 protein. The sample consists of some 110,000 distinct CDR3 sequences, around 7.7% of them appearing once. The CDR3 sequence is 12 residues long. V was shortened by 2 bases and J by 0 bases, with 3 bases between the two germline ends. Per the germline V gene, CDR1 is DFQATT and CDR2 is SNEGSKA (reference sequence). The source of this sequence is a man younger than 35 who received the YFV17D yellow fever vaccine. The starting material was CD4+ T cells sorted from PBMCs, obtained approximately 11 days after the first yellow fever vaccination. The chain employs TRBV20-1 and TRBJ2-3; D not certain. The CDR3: CSARRSTDTQYF. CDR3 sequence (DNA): TGCAGTGCTAGACGTAGCACAGATACGCAGTATTTT.